Sequencing of this TCR beta chain was carried out in a study of blood T cell repertoires in COVID-19 (TCRdb year 2020). Study-level background: Collaborator samples came from the United States, Italy and Spain and covered acute and convalescent phases of COVID-19. A freely available public database, intended as a resource for researchers studying the immune response to SARS-CoV-2, is where the repertoires were released. Subjects who had been exposed to COVID-19, were actively infected with it, or had recovered from it provided the deeply sampled blood TCRbeta repertoires that made up the dataset. The samples were drawn from two sources: the first 160 participants of the ongoing ImmuneRACE study, and 1,000 to 1,500 subjects contributed by 6 global collaborators. The material from the prospective study consisted of cDNA or gDNA derived from T cells, B-cell-depleted T cells, or PBMCs. Where available, HLA class I and class II types were taken from metadata supplied by the sample provider and were not determined by assay-based typing. Sample metadata almost always included a de-identified subject ID, COVID-19 status, age in years and sex.

A distance of 18 bases separates the germline ends of V and J, which lose 6 bases and 4 bases respectively. The CDR3 runs 15 residues from the cysteine to the phenylalanine. Just CDR3 DNA is preserved here, 45 bases in frame from base 1. CDR1 and CDR2 were assigned from the germline V gene as MNHEY and SVGAGI. Collaborating institutions collected whole blood in K2EDTA tubes following their own protocols. For TCRbeta analysis, collaborators shipped samples as frozen whole blood, isolated PBMCs, or DNA extracted from either of those sample types. Note on this clone: Its antigen remains undetermined. No base quality information exists; no much larger clone differs at one position.

Paper-wide results and their limitations: The amount of clinical and demographic metadata varied by source and participant and was provided uncurated.

TCRbeta CDR3 regions were amplified from genomic DNA by means of the immunoSEQ Assay, a bias-controlled multiplex PCR. The study's processing was this. Nucleated cell counts per sample were estimated from amplification of reference gene primers within the assay. To quantify the absolute abundance of each unique TCRbeta CDR3 rearrangement, sequence reads were collapsed and filtered. Productive Simpson clonality was computed per sample as the square root of Simpson's diversity index over productive rearrangements. TCRdb retrieved this table from immuneACCESS and kept in-frame rearrangements only. Not all clones are present; in checked studies, unresolved V genes account for under half, and no reason is known for the remainder. Clonal size and the V and J genes are those of that table, whereas D and trimming came from the DNA. Here the sample has 150,000 to 200,000 clones; 90% occur a single time. About 0.59% of the sample comes from the top ten.

The sample was peripheral blood. The receptor comes from a man aged 45-60 years with acute or convalescent COVID-19. The chain is made from TRBV6-5 and TRBJ1-2; the D gene is possibly TRBD1, with 5 bases matching. In nucleotides, the sequence is TGTGCCAGCAGCCCCCTTGCGGGGGGTTCCTATGGCTACACCTTC. Its product reads: CASSPLAGGSYGYTF.